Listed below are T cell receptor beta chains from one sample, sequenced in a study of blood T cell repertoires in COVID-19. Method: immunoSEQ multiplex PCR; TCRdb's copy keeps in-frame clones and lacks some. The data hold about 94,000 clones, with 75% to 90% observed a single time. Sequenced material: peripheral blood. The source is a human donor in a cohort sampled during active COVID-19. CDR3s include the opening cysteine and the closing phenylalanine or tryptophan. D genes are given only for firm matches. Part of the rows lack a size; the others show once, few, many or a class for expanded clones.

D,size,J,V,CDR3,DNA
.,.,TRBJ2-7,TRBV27,CASSFGRSRTFHEQYF,TGTGCCAGCAGCTTCGGAAGATCACGGACTTTCCACGAGCAGTACTTC
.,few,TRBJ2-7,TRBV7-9,CASSLKSPKLDEQYF,TGTGCCAGCAGCTTAAAGTCTCCTAAACTAGACGAGCAGTACTTC
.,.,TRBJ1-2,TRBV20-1,CSYDSYGYTF,TGCAGTTACGACAGCTATGGCTACACCTTC
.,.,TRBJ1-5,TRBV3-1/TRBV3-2,CASSQVQRGPQHF,TGTGCCAGCAGCCAAGTACAACGGGGGCCCCAGCATTTT
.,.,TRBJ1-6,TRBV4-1,CASSQGPGPDSPLHF,TGCGCCAGCAGCCAAGGACCAGGGCCGGATTCACCCCTCCACTTT
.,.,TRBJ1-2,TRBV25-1,CASSASLGRGEDYGYTF,TGTGCCAGCAGTGCCTCCCTTGGGCGGGGGGAGGACTATGGCTACACCTTC
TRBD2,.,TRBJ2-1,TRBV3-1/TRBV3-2,CASSPVAGAYNEQFF,TGTGCCAGCAGCCCCGTAGCGGGAGCCTACAATGAGCAGTTCTTC
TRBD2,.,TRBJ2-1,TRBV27,CASSLWGLAGGEQFF,TGTGCCAGCAGTTTATGGGGACTAGCGGGAGGTGAGCAGTTCTTC
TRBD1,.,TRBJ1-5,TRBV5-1,CASSLEGRGDQPQHF,TGCGCCAGCAGCTTGGAGGGCAGGGGGGATCAGCCCCAGCATTTT
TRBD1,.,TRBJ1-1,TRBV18,CASSPRPGQGVGMNTEAFF,TGTGCCAGCTCACCACGGCCGGGACAGGGGGTGGGAATGAACACTGAAGCTTTCTTT